The 20 T cell receptor beta chains listed next were all sequenced from one sample in a study of cytomegalovirus exposure and HLA in healthy donors. PCR amplification relied on 60 Vbeta primers (plus 13 Jbeta primers). Sequencing was performed with immunoSEQ multiplex PCR; in TCRdb, only in-frame clones are kept and a portion is missing. The table records tens of thousands of clones, 60% to 85% of them present only once. The sequenced sample was PBMCs. All receptors come from a woman between 40 and 50 years old in good health and CMV-seropositive.

The gene calls are TRBV29-1 and TRBJ1-3, with D hard to call. CDR3 length: 13 amino acids. V was cut by 7 bases and J by 0 bases, with 10 bases left in between. Germline CDR1 SQVTM, CDR2 ANQGSEA. CDR3 nucleotide sequence: TGCAGCGCTCATCGCGGCTCTGGAAACACCATATATTTT. It yields the protein CSAHRGSGNTIYF.

The chain uses TRBV2 and TRBJ1-1, with D uncertain. With 3 bases removed from V and 1 base from J, the gap between germline ends came to 9 bases. The CDR3 consists of 14 residues. Germline CDR1 reads SNHLY; CDR2 reads FYNNEI. The CDR3 nucleotides are TGTGCCAGCAGTGACACCTTCAGGAACACTGAAGCTTTCTTT. This sequence encodes CASSDTFRNTEAFF.

This chain connects TRBV18 to TRBJ2-7, with a tentative D call TRBD2 (6 bases). The CDR3 runs to 14 residues. CDR1 and CDR2 from the germline V gene are KGHSH and LQKENI. The V end lost 3 bases, the J end lost 6 bases, and 15 bases lay between the germline ends. CDR3 amino acids: CASSPGGHLREQYF. The DNA for the CDR3 is TGTGCCAGCTCACCGGGAGGCCACCTCCGCGAGCAGTACTTC.

The rearrangement uses TRBV10-2 and TRBJ1-1; D is unresolved. This CDR3 region has 13 residues. Germline CDR1 WSHSY, CDR2 SAAADI. The V and J ends lost 7 bases and 5 bases respectively, with 14 bases between them. The CDR3 DNA reads as TGCGCCAGCACGACTCGGAGTGGGACTGAAGCTTTCTTT. This translates into CASTTRSGTEAFF.

The chain uses TRBV4-3 and TRBJ2-2, with 11 bases aligning to TRBD2. The trim removed 1 base at V and 5 bases at J, leaving 6 bases unmatched. This CDR3 comprises 17 residues. CDR1 is LGHNA, CDR2 YSLEER, per germline. The CDR3: CASSQAPTSGVTGELFF. The DNA for the CDR3 is TGCGCCAGCAGCCAAGCCCCGACTAGCGGGGTTACCGGGGAGCTGTTTTTT.

The chain uses TRBV7-3 and TRBJ2-3, with D possibly TRBD1 on 6 matching bases. Looked up from germline, CDR1 is SGHTA and CDR2 is FQGTGA. The CDR3 contains 13 residues. Trimming took off 4 bases at V and 4 bases at J, with 9 bases between the two ends. CDR3 DNA: TGTGCCAGCAGCTACCACAGGGCAGATACGCAGTATTTT. Translated, it gives CASSYHRADTQYF.

The CDR3 DNA reads as TGTGCCGGCGGGGGATCTGGAAACACCATATATTTT. Translation gives CAGGGSGNTIYF. This sequence joins TRBV5-4 and TRBJ1-3, with a possible D match to TRBD1 (5 bases). CDR3 length equals 12 residues. With 10 bases removed from V and 1 base from J, the gap between germline ends came to 9 bases. Per germline, CDR1 SGHNT and CDR2 YYREEE (reference sequence).

This sequence joins TRBV19 and TRBJ2-2; D not certain. Trimming pared 1 base from V and 8 bases from J, leaving 11 bases between. Per germline, CDR1 LNHDA and CDR2 SQIVND (reference sequence). The CDR3 spans 14 residues. CDR3 in amino acids: CASSIAPSGGELFF. In DNA, the CDR3 is TGTGCCAGTAGTATAGCCCCCTCAGGTGGGGAGCTGTTTTTT.

The rearrangement links TRBV19 to TRBJ1-4, with D perhaps TRBD1 (6 bases). CDR1 and CDR2 from the germline V gene are LNHDA and SQIVND (reference sequence). The CDR3 has 14 amino acids. With 6 bases removed from V and 3 bases from J, the gap between germline ends came to 11 bases. The CDR3 sequence is CASRRGGPNEKLFF. CDR3 coding DNA: TGTGCCAGTAGACGAGGGGGTCCTAATGAAAAACTGTTTTTT.

The chain couples TRBV5-5 to TRBJ2-2; D is possibly TRBD1 (5 bases). The CDR3 runs to 15 residues. Per germline, CDR1 SGHKS and CDR2 YYEKEE (reference sequence). V lost 4 bases, J lost 1 base, and 11 bases lay in between. CDR3 DNA sequence: TGTGCCAGCAGCGTAGGAACAGGGAACACCGGGGAGCTGTTTTTT. Residues: CASSVGTGNTGELFF.

This clone has just a few counts. The rearrangement links TRBV27 to TRBJ1-5, with TRBD1 matching over 8 bases. V lost 6 bases and J lost 10; bases outside the gene matches: 8. CDR3 length equals 13 residues. Germline-derived CDR1 and CDR2 are MNHEY and SMNVEV (reference sequence). This CDR3 reads CASSQWQGAPQHF. The CDR3, as DNA: TGTGCCAGCAGCCAGTGGCAGGGGGCCCCCCAGCATTTT.

The rearrangement uses TRBV7-2 and TRBJ2-5; TRBD2 aligns across 7 bases. The CDR3 extends over 14 amino acids. The germline CDR1 and CDR2 sequences are SGHTA and FQGNSA. V gave up 1 base and J gave up 5 bases; unmatched junction bases: 4. CDR3: CASSLVVGGETQYF. The CDR3 DNA reads as TGTGCCAGCAGCTTAGTAGTGGGGGGGGAGACCCAGTACTTC.

This clone was picked up a small number of times. The V call is TRBV7-9, the J call TRBJ1-1; 7 nucleotides align to TRBD1. Germline CDR1 is SEHNR and CDR2 is FQNEAQ (reference sequence). The CDR3 contains 14 residues. V trimming: 3 bases; J trimming: 4 bases; junction bases outside the gene matches: 5. CDR3 residues: CASSLRGLTTEAFF. The CDR3 nucleotides are TGTGCCAGCAGCTTGAGGGGGCTTACCACTGAAGCTTTCTTT.

The rearrangement uses TRBV30 and TRBJ1-4, with TRBD1 matching over 7 bases. The CDR3 spans 13 residues. Looked up from germline, CDR1 is GTSNPN and CDR2 is SVGIG (reference sequence). V gave up 2 bases and J gave up 5 bases; unmatched junction bases: 2. The CDR3 spells CAWSRDSNEKLFF. The DNA of the CDR3 is TGTGCCTGGAGTCGGGACAGCAATGAAAAACTGTTTTTT.

J is TRBJ2-7 and V is TRBV19; 8 nucleotides agree with TRBD1. V shed 5 bases and J 3 bases; nucleotides not matched to a gene: 6. The CDR3 consists of 14 residues. The germline CDR1 and CDR2 sequences are LNHDA and SQIVND (reference sequence). CDR3 bases: TGTGCCAGTAGTCCCTACAGGGGGAACTACGAGCAGTACTTC. Its protein product is CASSPYRGNYEQYF.

Remarks on this clone: The junction shows a germline mismatch at one end, possibly a read error. J is TRBJ2-5 and V is TRBV7-7; 13 nucleotides agree with TRBD2. Germline assignment: CDR1 SSHAT and CDR2 FNYEAQ (reference sequence). CDR3 size: 15 residues. The CDR3: CASKRTSGGSETQYF. The CDR3 DNA sequence: TGTGCTAGCAAGAGGACTAGCGGGGGCTCAGAGACCCAGTACTTC. The whole variable domain, filled in from reference TRBV7-7 and TRBJ2-5, reads GAGVSQSPRYKVTKRGQDVTLRCDPISSHATLYWYQQALGQGPEFLTYFNYEAQPDKSGLPSDRFSAERPEGSISTLTIQRTEQRDSAMYRCASKRTSGGSETQYFGPGTRLLVL.

J is TRBJ1-2 and V is TRBV7-2, with D possibly TRBD1 on 6 matching bases. Per the germline V gene, CDR1 is SGHTA and CDR2 is FQGNSA. This CDR3 contains 13 residues. V was pared by 1 base and J by 7 bases, with 10 bases between. Written as DNA, the CDR3 is TGTGCCAGCAGCTTAGACAGGGTGGGTGGCTACACCTTC. Protein: CASSLDRVGGYTF.

The chain uses TRBV5-1 and TRBJ2-3, with D perhaps matching TRBD1 (6 bases). The germline gives CDR1 SGHRS, CDR2 YFSETQ. The CDR3 is made up of 13 amino acids. Trimming shortened V by 3 bases and J by 1 base, and 6 bases separated the two germline ends. As DNA, the CDR3 is TGCGCCAGCAGCTCAGGGGGCACAGATACGCAGTATTTT. This translates into CASSSGGTDTQYF.

This chain uses TRBV11-3 with TRBJ2-3; the match to TRBD1 covers 8 bases. This CDR3 has 17 residues. Germline CDR1 reads SGHNT; CDR2 reads YENEEA. The V gene end was trimmed by 1 base and the J gene end by 0 bases; junction bases not matched to a gene: 6. The CDR3 DNA reads TGTGCCAGCAGCTTAGGTGACAGGGGTAGAAGCACAGATACGCAGTATTTT. Its protein is CASSLGDRGRSTDTQYF.

The V gene is TRBV15, the J gene TRBJ2-7; D is possibly TRBD2 (6 bases). V was clipped by 5 bases and J by 6 bases, with 11 bases between them. This CDR3 contains 12 residues. Germline assignment: CDR1 LNHNV and CDR2 YYDKDF (reference sequence). The CDR3 spells CATSLGGAEQYF. DNA of the CDR3: TGTGCCACCAGCCTAGGAGGGGCCGAGCAGTACTTC.